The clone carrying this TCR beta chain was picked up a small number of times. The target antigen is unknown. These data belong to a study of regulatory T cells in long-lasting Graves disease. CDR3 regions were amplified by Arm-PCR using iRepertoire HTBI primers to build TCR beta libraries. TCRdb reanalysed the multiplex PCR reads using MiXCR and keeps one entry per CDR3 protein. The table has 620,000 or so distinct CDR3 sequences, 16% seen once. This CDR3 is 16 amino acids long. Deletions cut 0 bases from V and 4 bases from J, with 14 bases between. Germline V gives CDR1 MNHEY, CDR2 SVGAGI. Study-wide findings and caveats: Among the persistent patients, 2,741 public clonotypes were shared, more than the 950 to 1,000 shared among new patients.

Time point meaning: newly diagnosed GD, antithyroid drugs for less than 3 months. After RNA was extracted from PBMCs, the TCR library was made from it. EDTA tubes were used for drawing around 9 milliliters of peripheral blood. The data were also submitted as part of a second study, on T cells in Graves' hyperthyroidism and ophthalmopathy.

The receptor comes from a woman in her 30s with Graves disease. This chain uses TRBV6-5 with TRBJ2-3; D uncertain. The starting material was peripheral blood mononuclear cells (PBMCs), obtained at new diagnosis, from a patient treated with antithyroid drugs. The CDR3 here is CASSYSNGGFADTQYF. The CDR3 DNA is TGTGCCAGCAGTTACTCCAATGGCGGATTCGCAGATACGCAGTATTTT.